This TCR beta chain stems from a study of regulatory T cells in long-lasting Graves disease. The wider study: By definition, persistent Graves' disease involved antithyroid drugs for over 5 years alongside positive TSH receptor antibodies. Findings and limits, study-wide: Persistent Graves' patients possessed reduced TCR diversity relative to recently diagnosed ones.

Between the trimmed V and J ends, which lost 3 bases and 4 bases, there was a span of 16 bases. Germline V gene lookup returns CDR1 DFQATT and CDR2 SNEGSKA (reference sequence). The CDR3 contains 14 residues. This clonotype was detected many times. Antigen: not known. Time point given: persistent/refractory GD, antithyroid drugs over 5 years with positive TRAb. With RNA extracted from PBMCs as input, the TCR library was made. Researchers made TCR beta libraries by using iRepertoire HTBI primers and running Arm-PCR on CDR3 regions. One entry per CDR3 protein, called by TCRdb with MiXCR from the multiplex PCR reads. The data contain 650,000 to 850,000 distinct CDR3 sequences, about 30% of them singletons.

The source is a female donor with Graves disease. Sequencing used peripheral blood mononuclear cells (PBMCs), obtained when the disease was refractory, from a patient treated with antithyroid drugs. The V call is TRBV20-1, the J call TRBJ2-7, with TRBD2 as a possible D gene (6 bases). DNA for the CDR3: TGCAGTGCTAGCCGCCCATGGGAGGAATACGAGCAGTACTTC. It encodes CSASRPWEEYEQYF.